This entry features one TCR beta chain sequence. Antigen specificity is unknown. The data belong to a study of shared clonotypes between healthy human individuals. Background on the study: Donors were a couple of women and a few men aged 18 to 49.

Whole-study results and caveats: Shared across several donors were about 4.6% of the naive CD4 clonotypes.

A roughly 200 ng quantity of DNA, 30,000 to 35,000 T cell genomes, went into the sorted-subset replicate PCRs. The data were produced by immunoSEQ multiplex PCR, yet TCRdb's version contains in-frame clones alone and is incomplete. Of approximately 1,500,000 clones in the sample, roughly 96% were seen once. Within Nashville, Tennessee resided all donors, each a Caucasian adult. Germline-derived CDR1 and CDR2 are MNHNS and SASEGT. The CDR3 loop spans 17 amino acids. The V segment lost 1 base and the J segment 1 base; nucleotides outside the gene matches: 10. This clonotype was sampled from a man younger than 40 in good health. The chain is built from TRBV6-1 and TRBJ2-7, with 7 nucleotides matching TRBD1. Sequenced sample: naive CD4+ T cells sorted from blood. The subset: CD45RA+ positively selected. The CDR3 DNA reads TGTGCCAGCAGTGAAGATGGAAAACAGGGGTATTCCTACGAGCAGTACTTC. This gives the protein CASSEDGKQGYSYEQYF.